Listed below are T cell receptor beta chains from one sample, sequenced in a study of PD-1 blockade in classical Hodgkin lymphoma. The method was immunoSEQ multiplex PCR; TCRdb's version includes in-frame clones alone and lacks a portion of them. Of tens of thousands of clones listed, 90% are singletons. Sequenced here: peripheral blood mononuclear cells (PBMCs), sampled before the fourth cycle of nivolumab. The receptor set was obtained from a human donor with classical Hodgkin lymphoma. Both conserved end residues are part of each CDR3. Each record gives: J gene, D gene, V gene, clone size, CDR3 protein, CDR3 DNA. A D gene is named only where the DNA matches it firmly. Clone size appears in some rows only: once, few, many, or a class for an expanded clone.

J gene: TRBJ1-4
D gene: TRBD1
V gene: TRBV7-8
clone size: NA
CDR3 protein: CASRRQGRNEKLFF
CDR3 DNA: TGTGCCAGCAGAAGACAGGGGAGAAATGAAAAACTGTTTTTT

J gene: TRBJ2-7
D gene: TRBD2
V gene: TRBV9
clone size: NA
CDR3 protein: CASSYVTSGGLAEQYF
CDR3 DNA: TGTGCCAGCAGTTACGTGACTAGCGGGGGGCTCGCCGAGCAGTACTTC

J gene: TRBJ2-1
D gene: TRBD1
V gene: TRBV7-6
clone size: NA
CDR3 protein: CASSFQSGQRYSEQFF
CDR3 DNA: TGTGCCAGCAGCTTCCAATCGGGACAGCGGTATAGTGAGCAGTTCTTC

J gene: TRBJ1-5
D gene: NA
V gene: TRBV19
clone size: NA
CDR3 protein: CASNNDRTSNQPQHF
CDR3 DNA: TGTGCCAGTAACAATGACAGGACAAGCAATCAGCCCCAGCATTTT

J gene: TRBJ1-4
D gene: NA
V gene: TRBV4-1
clone size: NA
CDR3 protein: CASSNRDSTNEKLFF
CDR3 DNA: TGCGCCAGCAGCAACCGGGACTCCACTAATGAAAAACTGTTTTTT

J gene: TRBJ1-1
D gene: NA
V gene: TRBV30
clone size: once
CDR3 protein: CAWRYRGFTEAFF
CDR3 DNA: TGTGCCTGGAGATACAGAGGATTCACTGAAGCTTTCTTT

J gene: TRBJ2-7
D gene: TRBD2
V gene: TRBV7-2
clone size: NA
CDR3 protein: CASRPTGGGFYEQYF
CDR3 DNA: TGTGCCAGCAGACCAACTGGCGGGGGGTTTTACGAGCAGTACTTC

J gene: TRBJ2-7
D gene: NA
V gene: TRBV7-2
clone size: NA
CDR3 protein: CASSRSYYEQYF
CDR3 DNA: TGTGCCAGCAGCCGATCTTACTACGAGCAGTACTTC

J gene: TRBJ1-3
D gene: NA
V gene: TRBV4-2
clone size: NA
CDR3 protein: CASSPELAGGGNTIYF
CDR3 DNA: TGTGCCAGCAGCCCCGAGTTAGCGGGGGGGGGAAACACCATATATTTT

J gene: TRBJ1-2
D gene: TRBD1
V gene: TRBV19
clone size: NA
CDR3 protein: CASSPGTGGGGYTF
CDR3 DNA: TGTGCCAGTAGTCCCGGGACAGGGGGCGGTGGCTACACCTTC

J gene: TRBJ2-5
D gene: NA
V gene: TRBV10-3
clone size: once
CDR3 protein: CAISPGGARRETQYF
CDR3 DNA: TGTGCCATCAGTCCTGGGGGGGCGCGAAGAGAGACCCAGTACTTC

J gene: TRBJ2-2
D gene: TRBD2
V gene: TRBV28
clone size: NA
CDR3 protein: CASSLYFWPRASGRTNTGELFF
CDR3 DNA: TGTGCCAGCAGTTTATATTTCTGGCCCCGGGCTAGCGGGCGTACGAACACCGGGGAGCTGTTTTTT

J gene: TRBJ2-2
D gene: TRBD2
V gene: TRBV7-9
clone size: NA
CDR3 protein: CASSPLSGGGGELFF
CDR3 DNA: TGTGCCAGCAGCCCTCTTAGCGGGGGTGGCGGGGAGCTGTTTTTT

J gene: TRBJ1-5
D gene: TRBD1
V gene: TRBV4-3
clone size: NA
CDR3 protein: CASSSGTGVNQPQHF
CDR3 DNA: TGCGCCAGCAGCTCCGGGACAGGGGTCAATCAGCCCCAGCATTTT

J gene: TRBJ1-2
D gene: NA
V gene: TRBV7-8
clone size: few
CDR3 protein: CASSLAMDRRGGYTF
CDR3 DNA: TGTGCCAGCAGCTTAGCGATGGACAGAAGAGGAGGCTACACCTTC

J gene: TRBJ2-5
D gene: NA
V gene: TRBV5-4
clone size: NA
CDR3 protein: CASSLIGGVEETQYF
CDR3 DNA: TGTGCCAGCAGCTTGATAGGAGGGGTGGAGGAGACCCAGTACTTC

J gene: TRBJ1-6
D gene: NA
V gene: TRBV5-8
clone size: NA
CDR3 protein: CASSLSPGLNSPLHF
CDR3 DNA: TGTGCCAGCAGCTTATCACCCGGGTTGAATTCACCCCTCCACTTT

J gene: TRBJ2-1
D gene: NA
V gene: TRBV11-3
clone size: NA
CDR3 protein: CASSLGRVNYNEQFF
CDR3 DNA: TGTGCCAGCAGCTTGGGCAGGGTAAATTACAATGAGCAGTTCTTC